Given below is one TCR beta chain in context. Each CDR3 protein is one row after TCRdb ran MiXCR on the RT-PCR reads. In the table there are 450,000 to 500,000 distinct CDR3 sequences, 10% to 11% of which are singletons. This record belongs to a study of response to subunit inactivated influenza vaccine. V lost 2 bases and J 3 bases, leaving 10 bases between the germline ends. The length of the CDR3 is 15 residues. Germline V gene data show CDR1 as WSHSY and CDR2 as SAAADI. This material consisted of PBMCs from blood, taken roughly 45 days after vaccination. The clonotype originates from a man between 50 and 59 years old who received an inactivated influenza vaccine. The rearrangement links TRBV10-2 to TRBJ2-2; tentative D call: TRBD2 (6 bases). CDR3 in DNA: TGCGCCAGCAGTGAGGTCAGGGAGGACACCGGGGAGCTGTTTTTT. This sequence encodes CASSEVREDTGELFF.